This TCR beta chain is drawn from a study of CD8+CD57+ T cells in acquired aplastic anemia. About the study: The sorted CD4+ and CD8+ cells yielded an average roughly 3 ug of DNA.

According to the study, genomic DNA was the template for TCR beta VDJ and CDR3 profiling. In TCRdb, the reads were re-called with MiXCR into one record per CDR3 protein. The repertoire has 130,000 or so distinct CDR3 sequences, about 40% of them found once; the top ten carry more than 2.5%. Study-wide points: Between patients and controls, roughly 29 CD8+ CDR3 sequences were found in common.

The CDR3 has 13 residues. V gave up 4 bases and J gave up 8 bases, with 14 bases separating them. Germline CDR1 is MNHEY and CDR2 is SVGAGI. This clonotype was picked up many times. Its antigen is unknown. It was patients with CD8+CD57+ cell expansion by flow cytometry who were chosen for sequencing. All patients had severe acquired aplastic anemia. The material sequenced was sorted CD4+, CD8+, or CD8+CD57+ T cells (not recorded which) from PBMCs. The TCR originated in a human donor with aplastic anemia. The chain is built from TRBV6-5 and TRBJ1-2; D might be TRBD1 (5 bases). The CDR3 loop is CASSSQGADGYTF. DNA of the CDR3: TGTGCCAGCAGTTCTCAGGGAGCGGACGGCTACACCTTC.